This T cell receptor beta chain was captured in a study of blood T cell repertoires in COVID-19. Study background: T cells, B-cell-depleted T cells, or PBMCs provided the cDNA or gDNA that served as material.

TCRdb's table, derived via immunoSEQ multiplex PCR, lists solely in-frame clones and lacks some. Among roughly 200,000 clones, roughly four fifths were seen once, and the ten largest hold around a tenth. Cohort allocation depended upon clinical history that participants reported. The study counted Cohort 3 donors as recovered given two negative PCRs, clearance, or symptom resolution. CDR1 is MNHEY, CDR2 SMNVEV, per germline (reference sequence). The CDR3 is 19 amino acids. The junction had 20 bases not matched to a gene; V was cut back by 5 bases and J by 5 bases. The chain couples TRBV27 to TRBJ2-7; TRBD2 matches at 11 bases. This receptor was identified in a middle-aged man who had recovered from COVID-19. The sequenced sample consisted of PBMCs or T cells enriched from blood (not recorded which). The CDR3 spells CASSPAWLAGGLSVNEQYF. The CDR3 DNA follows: TGTGCCAGCAGTCCCGCTTGGTTAGCGGGAGGGTTAAGTGTGAACGAGCAGTACTTC.